The 5 T cell receptor beta chains reported below all come from one sample, sequenced in a study of control samples from healthy donors and cancer patients. TCRdb's copy holds only in-frame clones and misses some; the assay was immunoSEQ multiplex PCR. The table includes about 120,000 clones, roughly 92% detected once. The specimen sequenced was PBMCs. The receptor source for this set is a man older than 75 with head and neck cancer.

The gene calls are TRBV14 and TRBJ2-1; 8 positions match TRBD1. Germline lookup yields CDR1 SGHDN and CDR2 FVKESK. V lost 4 bases and J lost 6; bases outside the gene matches: 2. The CDR3 runs 13 residues. CDR3 coding DNA: TGTGCCAGCAGCCGGACAGGGTTCAATGAGCAGTTCTTC. This codes for CASSRTGFNEQFF.

The chain couples TRBV10-3 to TRBJ1-5; D not resolved. Trimming cost V 10 bases and J 6 bases, with 22 bases left between them. Germline V gene data show CDR1 as ENHRY and CDR2 as SYGVKD. The CDR3 length is 15 residues. CDR3 DNA: TGTGCCACCGCCAATCACGGGGAAGGGCGTCAGCCCCAGCATTTT. This sequence encodes CATANHGEGRQPQHF.

Only one count was recorded for this clone. The chain joins TRBV4-3 to TRBJ2-7; a possible D gene is TRBD2 (5 bases). Trimming removed 2 bases from V and 4 bases from J, with 21 bases in between. Germline lookup yields CDR1 LGHNA and CDR2 YSLEER. The CDR3 has 17 residues. CDR3 sequence (DNA): TGCGCCAGCAGCCAACACCTGTTCGGTGCCCGGGATTACGAGCAGTACTTC. Protein sequence: CASSQHLFGARDYEQYF.

J is TRBJ1-1 and V is TRBV19; D perhaps matches TRBD1 (6 bases). From germline, CDR1 is LNHDA and CDR2 SQIVND (reference sequence). Trimming cost V 6 bases and J 6 bases, with 11 bases left between them. The CDR3 runs 12 residues. CDR3 coding DNA: TGTGCCAGTAGATCAGGACAGTCTGAAGCTTTCTTT. This translates into CASRSGQSEAFF.

About this clone: The junction shows a germline mismatch at one end, possibly a read error. The V call is TRBV20-1, the J call TRBJ1-2; 8 bases align to TRBD1. The CDR3 is 11 residues long. CDR1 is DFQATT and CDR2 is SNEGSKA in the germline V gene (reference sequence). CDR3 protein: CSARPGQAVVF. DNA of the CDR3: TGCAGTGCTAGACCGGGACAGGCCGTTGTCTTC.